The TCR beta chain described here comes from a study of blood T cell repertoires in COVID-19. Study as a whole: COVID-19 samples, acute and convalescent, were from the United States, Italy and Spain.

This CDR3 is 13 amino acids long. V was shortened by 5 bases and J by 5 bases, with 11 bases between the two germline ends. CDR1 and CDR2 from the germline V gene are SEHNR and FQNEAQ (reference sequence). Libraries were prepared by immunoSEQ multiplex PCR; TCRdb keeps only in-frame clonotypes and omits some of them. The sample has fewer than 200,000 clones, approximately 78% seen once. Sequences were obtained from PBMCs or T cells enriched from blood (not recorded which). This clonotype was obtained from a woman in her forties or fifties who had recovered from COVID-19. The genes are TRBV7-9 and TRBJ2-3; possible D gene TRBD2, 5 bases. The CDR3 DNA reads as TGTGCCAGCAGCATACTTAGCGAAGATACGCAGTATTTT. This translates into CASSILSEDTQYF.